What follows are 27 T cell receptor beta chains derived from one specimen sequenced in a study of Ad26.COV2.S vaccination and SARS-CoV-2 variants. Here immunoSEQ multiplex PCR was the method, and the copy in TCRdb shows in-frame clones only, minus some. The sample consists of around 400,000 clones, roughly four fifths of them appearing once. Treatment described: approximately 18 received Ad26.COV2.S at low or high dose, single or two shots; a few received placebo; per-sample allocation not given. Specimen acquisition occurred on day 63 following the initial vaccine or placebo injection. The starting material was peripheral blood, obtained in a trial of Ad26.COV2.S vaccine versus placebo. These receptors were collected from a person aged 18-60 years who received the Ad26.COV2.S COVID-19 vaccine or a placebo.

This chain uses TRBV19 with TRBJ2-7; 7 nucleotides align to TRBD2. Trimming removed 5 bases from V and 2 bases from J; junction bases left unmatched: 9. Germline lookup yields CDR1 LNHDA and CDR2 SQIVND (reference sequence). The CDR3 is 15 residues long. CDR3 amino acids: CASSDRGGGTYEQYF. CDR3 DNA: TGTGCCAGTAGTGACCGGGGCGGGGGTACCTACGAGCAGTACTTC.

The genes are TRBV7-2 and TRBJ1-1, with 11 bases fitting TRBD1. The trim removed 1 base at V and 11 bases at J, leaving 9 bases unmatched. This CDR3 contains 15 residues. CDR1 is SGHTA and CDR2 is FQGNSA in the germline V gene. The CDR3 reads CASSLGTGGPVLAFF. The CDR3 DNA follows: TGTGCCAGCAGCTTAGGGACAGGGGGCCCCGTGTTGGCTTTCTTT.

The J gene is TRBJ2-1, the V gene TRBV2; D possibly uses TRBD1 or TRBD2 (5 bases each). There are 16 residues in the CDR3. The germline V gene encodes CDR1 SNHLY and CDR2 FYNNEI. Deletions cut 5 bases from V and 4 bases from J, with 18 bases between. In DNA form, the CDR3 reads TGTGCCAGCAGTAAGGGGTTCGGGACCGAGTACAATGAGCAGTTCTTC. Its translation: CASSKGFGTEYNEQFF.

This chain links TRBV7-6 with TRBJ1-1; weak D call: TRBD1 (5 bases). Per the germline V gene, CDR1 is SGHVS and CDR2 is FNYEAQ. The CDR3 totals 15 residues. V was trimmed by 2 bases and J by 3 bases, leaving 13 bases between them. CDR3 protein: CASSLRGVLDTEAFF. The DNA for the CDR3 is TGTGCCAGCAGCTTAAGGGGAGTTCTTGACACTGAAGCTTTCTTT.

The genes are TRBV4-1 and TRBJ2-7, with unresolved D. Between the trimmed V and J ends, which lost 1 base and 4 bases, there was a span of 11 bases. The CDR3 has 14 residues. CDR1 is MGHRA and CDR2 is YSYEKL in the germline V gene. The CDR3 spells CASSQGPQVYEQYF. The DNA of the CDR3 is TGCGCCAGCAGCCAAGGACCGCAAGTGTACGAGCAGTACTTC.

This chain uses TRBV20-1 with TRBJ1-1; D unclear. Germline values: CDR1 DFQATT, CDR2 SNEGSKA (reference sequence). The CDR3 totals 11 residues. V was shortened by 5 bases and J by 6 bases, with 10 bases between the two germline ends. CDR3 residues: CSAPWVPEAFF. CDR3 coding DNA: TGCAGTGCTCCCTGGGTTCCTGAAGCTTTCTTT.

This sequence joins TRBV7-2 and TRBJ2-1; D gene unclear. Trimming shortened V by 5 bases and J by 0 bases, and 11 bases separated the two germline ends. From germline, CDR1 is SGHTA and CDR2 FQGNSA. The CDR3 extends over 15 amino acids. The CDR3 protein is CASSPTRSSYNEQFF. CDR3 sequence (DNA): TGTGCCAGCAGCCCGACTCGCTCCTCCTACAATGAGCAGTTCTTC.

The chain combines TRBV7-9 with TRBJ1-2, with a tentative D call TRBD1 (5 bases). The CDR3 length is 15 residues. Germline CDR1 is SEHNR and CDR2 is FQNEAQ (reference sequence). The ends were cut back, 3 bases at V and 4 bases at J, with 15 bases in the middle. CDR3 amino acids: CASSLPGTSAYGYTF. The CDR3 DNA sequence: TGTGCCAGCAGCTTGCCCGGGACCTCCGCCTATGGCTACACCTTC.

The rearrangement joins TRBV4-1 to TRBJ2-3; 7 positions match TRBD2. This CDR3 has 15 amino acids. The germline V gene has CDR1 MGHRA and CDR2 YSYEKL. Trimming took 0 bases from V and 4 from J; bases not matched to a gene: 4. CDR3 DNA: TGCGCCAGCAGCCAAGAGGCGGCGGGAGCAGATACGCAGTATTTT. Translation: CASSQEAAGADTQYF.

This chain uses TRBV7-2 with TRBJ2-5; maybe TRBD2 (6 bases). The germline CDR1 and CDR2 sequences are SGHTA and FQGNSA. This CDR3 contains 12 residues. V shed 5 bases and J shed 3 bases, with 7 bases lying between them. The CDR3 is CASSRGEETQYF. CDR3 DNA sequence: TGTGCCAGCAGCCGCGGGGAAGAGACCCAGTACTTC.

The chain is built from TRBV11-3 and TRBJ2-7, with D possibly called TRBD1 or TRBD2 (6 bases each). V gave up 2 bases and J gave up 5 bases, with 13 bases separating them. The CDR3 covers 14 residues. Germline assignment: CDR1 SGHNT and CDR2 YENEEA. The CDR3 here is CASSLRGRFDEQYF. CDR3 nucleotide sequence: TGTGCCAGCAGCTTAAGGGGGAGGTTCGACGAGCAGTACTTC.

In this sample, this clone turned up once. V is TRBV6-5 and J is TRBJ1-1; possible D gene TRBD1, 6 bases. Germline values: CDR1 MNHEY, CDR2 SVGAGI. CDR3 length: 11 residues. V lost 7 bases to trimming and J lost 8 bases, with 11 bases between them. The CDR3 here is CASTRGGEAFF. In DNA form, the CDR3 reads TGTGCCAGCACCCGAGGGGGGGAAGCTTTCTTT.

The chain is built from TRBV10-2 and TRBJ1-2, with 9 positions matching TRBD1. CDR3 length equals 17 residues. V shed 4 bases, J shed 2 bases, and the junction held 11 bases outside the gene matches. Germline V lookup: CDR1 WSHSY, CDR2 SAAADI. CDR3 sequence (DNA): TGCGCCAGCAGTGCCTCCGGGACAGGGTACGAGAACTATGGCTACACCTTC. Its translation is CASSASGTGYENYGYTF.

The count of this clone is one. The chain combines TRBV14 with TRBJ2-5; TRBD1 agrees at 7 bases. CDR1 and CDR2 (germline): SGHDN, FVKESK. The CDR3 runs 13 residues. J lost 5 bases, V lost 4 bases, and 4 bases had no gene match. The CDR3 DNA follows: TGTGCCAGCAGCCCGAGGGGGCATGAGACCCAGTACTTC. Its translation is CASSPRGHETQYF.

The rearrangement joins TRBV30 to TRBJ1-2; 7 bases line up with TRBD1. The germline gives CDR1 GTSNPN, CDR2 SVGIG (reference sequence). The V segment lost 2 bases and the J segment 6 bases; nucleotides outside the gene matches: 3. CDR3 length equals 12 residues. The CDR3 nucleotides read TGTGCCTGGAGTAGGGGGCGAGATGGCTACACCTTC. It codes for CAWSRGRDGYTF. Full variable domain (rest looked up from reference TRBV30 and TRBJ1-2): SQTIHQWPATLVQPVGSPLSLECTVEGTSNPNLYWYRQAAGRGLQLLFYSVGIGQISSEVPQNLSASRPQDRQFILSSKKLLLSDSGFYLCAWSRGRDGYTFGSGTRLTVV.

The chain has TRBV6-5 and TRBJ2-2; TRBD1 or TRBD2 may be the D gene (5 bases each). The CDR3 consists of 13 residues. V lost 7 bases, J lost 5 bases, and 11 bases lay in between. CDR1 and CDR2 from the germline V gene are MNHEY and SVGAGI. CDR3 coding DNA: TGTGCCAGCAATCGGGGCCTTACCGGGGAGCTGTTTTTT. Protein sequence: CASNRGLTGELFF.

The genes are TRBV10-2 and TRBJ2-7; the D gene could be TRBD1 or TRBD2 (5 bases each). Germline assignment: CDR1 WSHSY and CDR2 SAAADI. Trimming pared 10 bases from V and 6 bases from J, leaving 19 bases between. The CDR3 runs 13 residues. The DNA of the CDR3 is TGCGCCACTGAACCAGGGACGCAGGCCGAGCAGTACTTC. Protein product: CATEPGTQAEQYF.

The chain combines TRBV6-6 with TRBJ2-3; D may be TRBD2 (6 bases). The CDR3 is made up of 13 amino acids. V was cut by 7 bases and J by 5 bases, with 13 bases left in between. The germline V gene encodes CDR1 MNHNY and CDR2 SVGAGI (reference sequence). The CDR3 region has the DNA TGTGCCAGCACCCTAAGGGGAGGAGATACGCAGTATTTT. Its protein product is CASTLRGGDTQYF.

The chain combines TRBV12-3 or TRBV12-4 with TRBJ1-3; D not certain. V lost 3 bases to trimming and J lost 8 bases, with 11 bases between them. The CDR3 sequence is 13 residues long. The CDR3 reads CASSFVPGDTIYF. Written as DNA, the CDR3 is TGTGCCAGCAGTTTCGTCCCCGGGGACACCATATATTTT.

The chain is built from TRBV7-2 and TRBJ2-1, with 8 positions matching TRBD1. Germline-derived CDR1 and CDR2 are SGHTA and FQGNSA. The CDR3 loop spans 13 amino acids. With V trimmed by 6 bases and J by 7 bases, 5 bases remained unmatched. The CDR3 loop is CASRETGENEQFF. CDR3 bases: TGTGCCAGCAGGGAGACAGGGGAGAATGAGCAGTTCTTC.

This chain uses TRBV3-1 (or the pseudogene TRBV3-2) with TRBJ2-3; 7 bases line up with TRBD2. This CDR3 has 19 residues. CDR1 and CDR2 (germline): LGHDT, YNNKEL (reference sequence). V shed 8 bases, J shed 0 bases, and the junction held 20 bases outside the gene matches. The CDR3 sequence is CASPAGSGASGGSTDTQYF. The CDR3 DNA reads TGTGCCAGCCCTGCCGGGTCCGGGGCTTCGGGGGGAAGCACAGATACGCAGTATTTT.

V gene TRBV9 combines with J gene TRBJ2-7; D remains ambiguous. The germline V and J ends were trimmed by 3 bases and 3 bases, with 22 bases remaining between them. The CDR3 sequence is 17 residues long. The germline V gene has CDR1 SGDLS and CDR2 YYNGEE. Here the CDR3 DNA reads TGTGCCAGCAGCGCTTTGGCAGACTTACACGAAAACTACGAGCAGTACTTC. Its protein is CASSALADLHENYEQYF.

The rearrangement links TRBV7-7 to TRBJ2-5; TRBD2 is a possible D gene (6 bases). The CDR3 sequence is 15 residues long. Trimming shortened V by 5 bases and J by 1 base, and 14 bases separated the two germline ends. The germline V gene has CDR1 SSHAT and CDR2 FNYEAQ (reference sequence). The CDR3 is CASSPTERAQETQYF. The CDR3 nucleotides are TGTGCCAGCAGCCCGACCGAGCGGGCCCAAGAGACCCAGTACTTC. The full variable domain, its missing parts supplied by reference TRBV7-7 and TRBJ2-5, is GAGVSQSPRYKVTKRGQDVTLRCDPISSHATLYWYQQALGQGPEFLTYFNYEAQPDKSGLPSDRFSAERPEGSISTLTIQRTEQRDSAMYRCASSPTERAQETQYFGPGTRLLVL.

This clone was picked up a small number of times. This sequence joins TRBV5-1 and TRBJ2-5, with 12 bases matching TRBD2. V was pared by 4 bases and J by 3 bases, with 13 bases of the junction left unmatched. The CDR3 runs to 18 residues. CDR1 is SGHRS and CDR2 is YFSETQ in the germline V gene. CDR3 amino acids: CASSADKTASGREETQYF. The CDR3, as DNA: TGCGCCAGCAGCGCCGATAAGACTGCTAGCGGGAGGGAAGAGACCCAGTACTTC.

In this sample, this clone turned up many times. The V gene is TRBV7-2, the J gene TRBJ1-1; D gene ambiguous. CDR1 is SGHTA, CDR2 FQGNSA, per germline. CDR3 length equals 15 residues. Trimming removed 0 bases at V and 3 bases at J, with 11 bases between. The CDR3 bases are TGTGCCAGCAGCTTAGCCCCCCTTAGGGACACTGAAGCTTTCTTT. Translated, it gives CASSLAPLRDTEAFF.

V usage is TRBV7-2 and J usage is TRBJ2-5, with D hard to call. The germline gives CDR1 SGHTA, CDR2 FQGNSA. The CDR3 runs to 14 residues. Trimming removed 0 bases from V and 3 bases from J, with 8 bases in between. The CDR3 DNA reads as TGTGCCAGCAGCTTAGCCGGACGGAAAGAGACCCAGTACTTC. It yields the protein CASSLAGRKETQYF.

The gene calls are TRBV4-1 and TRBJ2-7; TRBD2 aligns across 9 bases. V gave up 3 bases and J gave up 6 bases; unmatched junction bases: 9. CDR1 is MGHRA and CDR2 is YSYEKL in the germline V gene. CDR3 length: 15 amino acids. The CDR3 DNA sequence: TGCGCCAGCAGCCAGGCGACTAGCGGCTCCCTCGAGCAGTACTTC. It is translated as CASSQATSGSLEQYF.